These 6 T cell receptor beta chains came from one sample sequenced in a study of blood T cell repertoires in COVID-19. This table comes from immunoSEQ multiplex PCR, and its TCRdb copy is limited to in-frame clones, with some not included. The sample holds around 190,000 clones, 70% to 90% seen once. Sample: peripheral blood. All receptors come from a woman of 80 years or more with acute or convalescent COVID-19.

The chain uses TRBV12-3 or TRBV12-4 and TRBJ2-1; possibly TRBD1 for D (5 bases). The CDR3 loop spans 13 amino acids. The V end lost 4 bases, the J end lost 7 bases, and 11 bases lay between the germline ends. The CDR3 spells CASSSQGWNEQFF. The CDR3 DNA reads TGTGCCAGCAGTTCCCAGGGCTGGAATGAGCAGTTCTTC.

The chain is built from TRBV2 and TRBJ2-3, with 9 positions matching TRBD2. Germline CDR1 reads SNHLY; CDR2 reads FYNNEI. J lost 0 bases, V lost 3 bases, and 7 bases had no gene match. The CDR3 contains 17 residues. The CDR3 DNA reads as TGTGCCAGCAGTGACCGACTAGCGGAGAAGAGCACAGATACGCAGTATTTT. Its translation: CASSDRLAEKSTDTQYF.

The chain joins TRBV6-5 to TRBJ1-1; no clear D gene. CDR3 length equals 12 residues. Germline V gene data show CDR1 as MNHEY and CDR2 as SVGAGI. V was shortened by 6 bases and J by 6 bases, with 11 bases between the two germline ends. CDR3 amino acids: CASSRLRSEAFF. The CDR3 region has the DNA TGTGCCAGCAGCCGACTGAGGTCTGAAGCTTTCTTT.

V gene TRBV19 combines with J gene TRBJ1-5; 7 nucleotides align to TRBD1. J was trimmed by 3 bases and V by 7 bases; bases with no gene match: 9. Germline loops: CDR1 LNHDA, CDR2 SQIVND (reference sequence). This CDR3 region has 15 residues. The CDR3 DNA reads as TGTGCCAGTACCCACTGGGACAGCACCAATCAGCCCCAGCATTTT. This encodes CASTHWDSTNQPQHF.

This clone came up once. The CDR3 reads CASSFQKETQYF. The CDR3 bases are TGTGCCAGCAGCTTTCAGAAAGAGACCCAGTACTTC. The chain couples TRBV5-8 to TRBJ2-5; D is unresolved. The CDR3 is made up of 12 amino acids. The germline CDR1 and CDR2 sequences are SGHTS and YDEGEE. The V end lost 2 bases, the J end lost 3 bases, and 5 bases lay between the germline ends.

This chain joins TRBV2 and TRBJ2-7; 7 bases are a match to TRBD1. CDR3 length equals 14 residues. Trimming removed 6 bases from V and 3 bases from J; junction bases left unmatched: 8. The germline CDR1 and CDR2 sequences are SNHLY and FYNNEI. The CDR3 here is CASRDTGAHYEQYF. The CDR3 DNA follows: TGTGCCAGCAGGGATACAGGGGCGCACTACGAGCAGTACTTC.